This entry lists 13 T cell receptor beta chains sequenced from one sample in a study of molecular identifiers for immune sequencing clone quantification. TCRdb reprocessed the PCR reads with MiXCR, giving one entry per CDR3 protein. The sample has just over 95,000 distinct CDR3 sequences, roughly 24% seen once. Sequencing used naive CD8+ T cells from blood, with Jurkat cell RNA spiked in. Subset here: FACS-sorted CD8+CD4-CCR7+CD45RA+ naive T cells. The receptors originated from a human donor in good health. Some libraries in this study had Jurkat cell RNA spiked in.

This clonotype has ten or more counts. The chain joins TRBV4-1 to TRBJ2-7; 9 positions match TRBD1. Germline loops: CDR1 MGHRA, CDR2 YSYEKL. The CDR3 runs to 15 residues. V was clipped by 2 bases and J by 4 bases; unmatched bases: 6. CDR3 residues: CASSQKMGQGYEQYF. DNA for the CDR3: TGCGCCAGCAGCCAAAAAATGGGACAGGGTTACGAGCAGTACTTC.

The chain links TRBV5-1 to TRBJ2-5; TRBD1 matches 7 bases. V gave up 5 bases and J gave up 5 bases; unmatched junction bases: 9. The germline CDR1 and CDR2 sequences are SGHRS and YFSETQ. This CDR3 has 14 amino acids. In DNA form, the CDR3 reads TGCGCCAGCAGATTGACAGGGATGTTGGAGACCCAGTACTTC. Its protein product is CASRLTGMLETQYF.

This clonotype was found many times. V and J are TRBV7-2 and TRBJ1-6; 7 nucleotides match TRBD1. This CDR3 comprises 17 residues. The trim removed 6 bases at V and 12 bases at J, leaving 20 bases unmatched. Germline lookup yields CDR1 SGHTA and CDR2 FQGNSA. For the CDR3, the DNA is TGTGCCAGCAGTTCCGGGACAGCGCCCTTTGGGATGATACCCCTCCACTTT. It is translated as CASSSGTAPFGMIPLHF.

The table lists this clonotype with many counts. The chain couples TRBV12-3 or TRBV12-4 to TRBJ2-5, with 7 bases identical to TRBD2. The CDR3 length is 15 residues. V lost 5 bases, J lost 5 bases, and 11 bases stayed unmatched. As DNA, the CDR3 is TGTGCCAGCAGTCCCGGCGGGGGTAGCGGGGAGACCCAGTACTTC. Translated, it gives CASSPGGGSGETQYF.

Concerning this clonotype: One end of the junction does not line up with germline, which may come from a read error. This chain links TRBV9 with TRBJ2-1; D gene unclear. Germline V gene lookup returns CDR1 SGDLS and CDR2 YYNGEE. The CDR3 has 12 residues. CDR3 bases: TGCGCCAGCAGCGTAGAAGACAATGAGCAGTTCTTC. Amino acids: CASSVEDNEQFF. Full variable domain (missing parts from reference TRBV9 and TRBJ2-1): DSGVTQTPKHLITATGQRVTLRCSPRSGDLSVYWYQQSLDQGLQFLIQYYNGEERAKGNILERFSAQQFPDLHSELNLSSLELGDSALYFCASSVEDNEQFFGPGTRLTVL.

A word on this clonotype: A much larger clone is a single base away; this may be a read error. The chain links TRBV27 to TRBJ2-7, with D possibly TRBD2 on 5 matching bases. Germline loops: CDR1 MNHEY, CDR2 SMNVEV (reference sequence). CDR3 size: 13 residues. V gave up 5 bases and J gave up 6 bases, with 14 bases separating them. The CDR3 here is CASSVLEGSEQYF. Written as DNA, the CDR3 is TGTGCCAGCAGTGTATTGGAAGGGAGCGAGCAGTACTTC.

This clonotype is a singleton in its sample. This clone may be a read error of a much larger clone one base away. The final CDR3 position lacks the conserved phenylalanine or tryptophan, pointing to a likely read error. V usage is TRBV19 and J usage is TRBJ1-1; D is unresolved. Germline V gene sequence: CDR1 LNHDA, CDR2 SQIVND (reference sequence). CDR3 length: 14 amino acids. V lost 5 bases to trimming and J lost 0 bases, with 10 bases between them. CDR3 sequence: CASSFRTLNTEAFS. CDR3 bases: TGTGCCAGTAGTTTCAGGACTCTGAACACTGAAGCTTTCTCT.

Comments on this clonotype: A read error is possible here, since a much larger clone lies one base away. The rearrangement uses TRBV4-1 and TRBJ2-3; D not resolved. The CDR3 totals 15 residues. Germline assignment: CDR1 MGHRA and CDR2 YSYEKL. V was shortened by 0 bases and J by 4 bases, with 11 bases between the two germline ends. The CDR3: CASSQDPPRSDTQYF. The CDR3 region has the DNA TGCGCCAGCAGCCAAGATCCCCCTAGATCAGATACGCAGTATTTT.

For this clonotype: This may come from a read error, since a much larger clone is one base off. This sequence joins TRBV9 and TRBJ2-3; D is unclear. The CDR3 runs 12 residues. In germline, CDR1 is SGDLS, CDR2 YYNGEE. DNA of the CDR3: TGTGTCAGCAGCGTAGCTGGAGATACGCAGTATTTT. The encoded protein is CVSSVAGDTQYF.

This clonotype was seen many times. The chain employs TRBV12-3 or TRBV12-4 and TRBJ1-1; possible D gene TRBD1, 6 bases. This CDR3 has 14 amino acids. Trimming pared 5 bases from V and 7 bases from J, leaving 17 bases between. CDR3 sequence reads: CASSTGTLKHEAFF. CDR3 coding DNA: TGTGCCAGCAGTACCGGGACACTTAAACATGAAGCTTTCTTT.

This clonotype appeared a single time. A much larger clone lies a single base off, so this may be a read error. The chain carries TRBV7-9 and TRBJ2-7; perhaps TRBD1 as D (6 bases). Deletions cut 4 bases from V and 2 bases from J, with 15 bases between. This CDR3 is built from 15 residues. CDR1 and CDR2 (germline): SEHNR, FQNEAQ (reference sequence). The CDR3 reads CASSSIQGPPYEQYF. DNA for the CDR3: TGTGCCAGCAGCTCGATACAGGGACCACCCTACGAGCAGTACTTC.

This clonotype was seen ten or more times. The genes are TRBV7-8 and TRBJ2-3; 7 bases map to TRBD2. The V segment lost 0 bases and the J segment 2 bases; nucleotides outside the gene matches: 8. Germline V gene lookup returns CDR1 SGHVS and CDR2 FQNEAQ. The CDR3 sequence is 17 residues long. As DNA, the CDR3 is TGTGCCAGCAGCTTAGCGCCAGCGGGGTTCGTCACAGATACGCAGTATTTT. This sequence encodes CASSLAPAGFVTDTQYF.

The table lists this clonotype with many counts. The chain couples TRBV11-2 to TRBJ2-3, with 10 bases that match TRBD2. The CDR3 is 16 residues long. Germline V gene lookup returns CDR1 SGHAT and CDR2 FQNNGV. Unmatched junction bases numbered 7, after V lost 5 bases and J lost 2 bases. The CDR3 is CASSGGLAETTDTQYF. The DNA for the CDR3 is TGTGCCAGCAGCGGAGGACTAGCGGAGACCACAGATACGCAGTATTTT.